These 24 T cell receptor beta chains were sequenced from one sample in a study of blood T cell repertoires in COVID-19. The assay was immunoSEQ multiplex PCR, and TCRdb's table has in-frame clones only and misses some. The sample has under 200,000 clones, roughly 78% seen once. The sequencing input was peripheral blood. These receptors came from a man between 65 and 85 years old with active or convalescent COVID-19.

There are a few counts of this clone. The chain recombines TRBV9 with TRBJ1-1; no clear D. V lost 4 bases, J lost 8 bases, and 15 bases lay in between. CDR3 length: 13 amino acids. Germline V gives CDR1 SGDLS, CDR2 YYNGEE. The CDR3 is CASSPSPGREAFF. In nucleotides, the CDR3 is TGTGCCAGCAGCCCAAGTCCTGGGAGGGAAGCTTTCTTT.

This chain uses TRBV28 with TRBJ2-6; 7 bases are a match to TRBD2. The germline V gene encodes CDR1 MDHEN and CDR2 SYDVKM. J lost 2 bases, V lost 7 bases, and 8 bases had no gene match. CDR3 length: 16 residues. The CDR3 sequence: CASTPPGGTGANVLTF. The CDR3 DNA is TGTGCCAGCACTCCCCCCGGGGGGACTGGGGCCAACGTCCTGACTTTC.

In this sample, this clone turned up once. The chain carries TRBV5-6 and TRBJ1-5; 7 bases align to TRBD1. Per the germline V gene, CDR1 is SGHDT and CDR2 is YYEEEE. The junction had 11 bases not matched to a gene; V was cut back by 1 base and J by 4 bases. CDR3 size: 17 residues. The CDR3 is CASSLYNPGQLNQPQHF. CDR3 sequence (DNA): TGTGCCAGCAGCTTGTACAACCCGGGACAGTTAAATCAGCCCCAGCATTTT.

This chain connects TRBV2 to TRBJ2-2; D gene ambiguous. The CDR3 is 13 amino acids. CDR1 and CDR2 from the germline V gene are SNHLY and FYNNEI. Trimming took 10 bases from V and 1 from J, leaving 10 bases between them. For the CDR3, the DNA is TGTGCCACTCGACTGGGGAACACCGGGGAGCTGTTTTTT. Translated: CATRLGNTGELFF.

The chain employs TRBV9 and TRBJ1-6, with 8 bases fitting TRBD1. V shed 2 bases, J shed 7 bases, and the junction held 8 bases outside the gene matches. Germline CDR1 reads SGDLS; CDR2 reads YYNGEE. The CDR3 extends over 16 amino acids. CDR3 in DNA: TGTGCCAGCAGCGTTACGGGACAGGCACTCAATTCACCCCTCCACTTT. This codes for CASSVTGQALNSPLHF.

This chain connects TRBV6-2 or TRBV6-3 to TRBJ2-7; 9 nucleotides match TRBD1. The germline gives CDR1 MNHEY, CDR2 SVGEGT. The V segment lost 2 bases and the J segment 3 bases; nucleotides outside the gene matches: 11. CDR3 size: 17 residues. Here the CDR3 DNA reads TGTGCCAGCAGTTACCTGTCAGACAGGGGGGGAAACTACGAGCAGTACTTC. Amino acids: CASSYLSDRGGNYEQYF.

V is TRBV12-3 or TRBV12-4 and J is TRBJ1-2; D is possibly TRBD1 (6 bases). V was shortened by 6 bases and J by 2 bases, with 7 bases between the two germline ends. The CDR3 consists of 12 residues. Here the CDR3 reads CASSGQNYGYTF. For the CDR3, the DNA is TGTGCCAGCAGCGGACAGAACTATGGCTACACCTTC.

This chain connects TRBV10-2 to TRBJ1-5, with D uncertain. CDR3 length equals 13 residues. Per the germline V gene, CDR1 is WSHSY and CDR2 is SAAADI. Between the trimmed V and J ends, which lost 7 bases and 4 bases, there was a span of 11 bases. The chain's CDR3 is CASMEGWNQPQHF. The CDR3 DNA follows: TGCGCCAGCATGGAGGGATGGAATCAGCCCCAGCATTTT.

The chain combines TRBV11-3 with TRBJ2-2; 14 positions agree with TRBD2. Germline V gene lookup returns CDR1 SGHNT and CDR2 YENEEA. V trimming: 5 bases; J trimming: 6 bases; junction bases outside the gene matches: 11. The CDR3 extends over 18 amino acids. The CDR3 is CASSPGATSGRAAGELFF. DNA of the CDR3: TGTGCCAGCAGCCCCGGAGCGACTAGCGGGAGGGCCGCCGGGGAGCTGTTTTTT.

The rearrangement joins TRBV18 to TRBJ1-1; D not resolved. Trimming shortened V by 3 bases and J by 4 bases, and 12 bases separated the two germline ends. The germline V gene has CDR1 KGHSH and CDR2 LQKENI. This CDR3 has 14 amino acids. This CDR3 reads CASSPTPEGTEAFF. CDR3 bases: TGTGCCAGCTCACCCACCCCCGAGGGCACTGAAGCTTTCTTT.

This sequence joins TRBV5-6 and TRBJ1-4; 12 nucleotides line up with TRBD1. The CDR3 has 18 residues. Germline V gene data show CDR1 as SGHDT and CDR2 as YYEEEE. Trimming cost V 4 bases and J 6 bases; bases outside gene matches: 13. CDR3 sequence: CASSQFRDRGRLDEKLFF. CDR3 nucleotide sequence: TGTGCCAGCAGCCAATTTAGGGACAGGGGGCGACTTGATGAAAAACTGTTTTTT.

This clone was seen once. The chain combines TRBV6-2 or TRBV6-3 with TRBJ1-5, with D possibly matching TRBD1 (5 bases). The CDR3 loop spans 12 amino acids. Deletions cut 3 bases from V and 7 bases from J, with 7 bases between. Germline V lookup: CDR1 MNHEY, CDR2 SVGEGT. The CDR3 coding sequence is TGTGCCAGCAGTTATGGGGGGCAGCCCCAGCATTTT. Translation gives CASSYGGQPQHF.

There are a few counts of this clone. This chain joins TRBV14 and TRBJ1-4; D gene unclear. Per germline, CDR1 SGHDN and CDR2 FVKESK. V was cut by 1 base and J by 8 bases, with 5 bases left in between. CDR3 length equals 12 residues. As DNA, the CDR3 is TGTGCCAGCAGCCAAGGTCGGGAAAAACTGTTTTTT. As protein: CASSQGREKLFF.

The chain combines TRBV5-1 with TRBJ2-7; perhaps TRBD2 as D (6 bases). The V end was cut by 3 bases, the J end by 1 base, with 14 bases between. The CDR3 runs 15 residues. CDR1 is SGHRS, CDR2 YFSETQ, per germline. CDR3 region: CASSSYGRGSYEQYF. For the CDR3, the DNA is TGCGCCAGCAGCTCCTACGGGCGGGGATCCTACGAGCAGTACTTC.

This sequence joins TRBV7-8 and TRBJ2-7; 9 bases fit TRBD1. Germline CDR1 SGHVS, CDR2 FQNEAQ. Trimming at V came to 4 bases and at J to 0 bases, leaving 16 bases not matched to a gene. The CDR3 runs to 19 residues. CDR3 bases: TGTGCCAGCAGCTACCCTACCCCACAGGGGGCGTTCCGCTCCTACGAGCAGTACTTC. The encoded protein is CASSYPTPQGAFRSYEQYF.

The chain recombines TRBV10-1 with TRBJ2-2; TRBD2 matches 14 bases. The CDR3 covers 15 residues. Germline-derived CDR1 and CDR2 are WNHNN and SYGVQD (reference sequence). V dropped 8 bases and J dropped 6; count of bases not matched to a gene: 5. The CDR3 region has the DNA TGCGCCAGCGGGACTAGCGGGAGCGGTGCCGGGGAGCTGTTTTTT. It is translated as CASGTSGSGAGELFF.

For this clone: The identical CDR3 is also encoded by other nucleotide sequences in the sample. The CDR3 sequence is CASSQATGGGYGYTF. The CDR3 nucleotides read TGTGCCAGCAGTCAGGCAACAGGGGGCGGATACGGCTACACCTTC. V gene TRBV3-1 (or the pseudogene TRBV3-2) combines with J gene TRBJ1-2, with TRBD1 identical over 9 bases. The CDR3 has 15 residues. V trimming: 6 bases; J trimming: 8 bases; junction bases outside the gene matches: 13. CDR1 is LGHDT, CDR2 YNNKEL, per germline (reference sequence).

The chain joins TRBV4-2 to TRBJ2-1, with 8 bases that match TRBD1. V was clipped by 3 bases and J by 6 bases; unmatched bases: 7. This CDR3 region has 15 residues. Germline V lookup: CDR1 LGHNA, CDR2 YNFKEQ. CDR3 coding DNA: TGTGCCAGCAGCCATTCGGGACAGGAAGGCAATGAGCAGTTCTTC. Its protein product is CASSHSGQEGNEQFF.

This clone was detected only once. The rearrangement links TRBV4-1 to TRBJ1-2; D gene unclear. This CDR3 region has 17 residues. Trimming took 0 bases from V and 0 from J, leaving 14 bases between them. Per germline, CDR1 MGHRA and CDR2 YSYEKL. Here the CDR3 DNA reads TGCGCCAGCAGCCAAGATATGGCGAGGCCGGCTAACTATGGCTACACCTTC. It translates to CASSQDMARPANYGYTF.

The V and J genes are TRBV27 and TRBJ1-1; 9 nucleotides align to TRBD1. The CDR3 sequence is 15 residues long. Germline CDR1 is MNHEY and CDR2 is SMNVEV (reference sequence). Losses at the gene ends were 4 bases for V and 1 base for J; bases not matched to a gene: 4. Here the CDR3 reads CASSSQQGANTEAFF. The CDR3, as DNA: TGTGCCAGCAGTTCCCAACAGGGGGCGAACACTGAAGCTTTCTTT.

This chain uses TRBV7-8 with TRBJ2-1; TRBD2 matches at 10 bases. The length of the CDR3 is 18 residues. Trimming removed 0 bases from V and 5 bases from J; junction bases left unmatched: 10. The germline gives CDR1 SGHVS, CDR2 FQNEAQ. CDR3 region: CASSLALVAGGGDNEQFF. The DNA of the CDR3 is TGTGCCAGCAGCTTAGCGCTCGTAGCGGGAGGAGGTGACAATGAGCAGTTCTTC. The whole variable domain, remainder taken from reference TRBV7-8 and TRBJ2-1, is GAGVSQSPRYKVAKRGQDVALRCDPISGHVSLFWYQQALGQGPEFLTYFQNEAQLDKSGLPSDRFFAERPEGSVSTLKIQRTQQEDSAVYLCASSLALVAGGGDNEQFFGPGTRLTVL.

The V call is TRBV19, the J call TRBJ1-1; 7 positions match TRBD1. V gave up 4 bases and J gave up 3 bases; unmatched junction bases: 5. The CDR3 runs to 14 residues. Germline V gene sequence: CDR1 LNHDA, CDR2 SQIVND (reference sequence). The CDR3 DNA sequence: TGTGCCAGTAGTACTAGGGACAGTGACACTGAAGCTTTCTTT. Protein product: CASSTRDSDTEAFF.

The chain links TRBV10-2 to TRBJ1-5, with TRBD1 as a possible D gene (5 bases). The CDR3 covers 14 residues. Looked up from germline, CDR1 is WSHSY and CDR2 is SAAADI. V shed 6 bases and J shed 5 bases, with 14 bases lying between them. The CDR3 here is CASSGQGSHQPQHF. The CDR3 DNA reads TGCGCCAGCAGCGGTCAGGGTTCCCATCAGCCCCAGCATTTT.

V and J are TRBV28 and TRBJ2-1; 9 nucleotides line up with TRBD2. CDR1 and CDR2 (germline): MDHEN, SYDVKM. This CDR3 has 15 residues. The J segment lost 12 bases and the V segment lost 8 bases, leaving 17 bases of the junction unmatched. The CDR3 loop is CASRTSLRGGAVQFF. The CDR3 bases are TGTGCCAGCCGTACAAGTCTACGCGGGGGGGCCGTGCAGTTCTTC.